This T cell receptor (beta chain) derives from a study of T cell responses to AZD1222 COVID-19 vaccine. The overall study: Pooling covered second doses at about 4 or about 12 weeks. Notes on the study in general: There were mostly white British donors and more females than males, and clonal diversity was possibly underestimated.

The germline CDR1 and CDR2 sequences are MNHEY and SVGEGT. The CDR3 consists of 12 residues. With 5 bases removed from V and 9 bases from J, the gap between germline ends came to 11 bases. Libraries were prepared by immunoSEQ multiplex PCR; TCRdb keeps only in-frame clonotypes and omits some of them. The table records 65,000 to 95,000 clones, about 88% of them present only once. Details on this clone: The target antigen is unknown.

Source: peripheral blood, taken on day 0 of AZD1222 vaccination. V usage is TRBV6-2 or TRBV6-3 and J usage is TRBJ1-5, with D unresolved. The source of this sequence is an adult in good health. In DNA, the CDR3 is TGTGCCAGCAGTCTCGGAGTACGGCCCCAGCATTTT. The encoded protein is CASSLGVRPQHF.